This T cell receptor (beta chain) was recorded in a study of blood T cells in healthy people across ages. Across the study: With template switching, about one barcoded beta molecule was captured per two T cells.

This clonotype was observed a few times. Its specificity is not known. The junction does not match germline at one end; this may be a read error. This CDR3 region has 16 residues. Germline V CDR1 and CDR2: LNHNV, YYDKDF (reference sequence). Findings and caveats of the study: Roughly linear declines in TCR beta diversity per million T cells occurred with age.

The use of a sample-barcoded 5' primer and a J-beta primer mix characterized a second PCR of roughly 6 to 11 cycles. TCRdb itself ran the 5' RACE reads through MiXCR, one entry per CDR3 protein. The sample contains around 900,000 distinct CDR3 sequences, more than 25% of which appear only once. The rearrangement links TRBV15 to TRBJ1-4; 9 positions match TRBD1. Material: blood. The TCR sequence derives from a woman of 80 years or more in good health. This CDR3 is CATSRYRTGEAEKRFF. CDR3 nucleotide sequence: TGTGCCACCAGCAGATATAGGACAGGGGAGGCTGAAAAACGGTTTTTT.